This TCR beta chain was recovered during a study of T cell repertoires in cytomegalovirus infection. Overall study context: Epitope selection comprised recently identified HLA-C-restricted CMV epitopes and well-studied HLA-B-restricted CMV epitopes. Public signatures in TCR beta pointed to CMV infection and matching HLA type.

Trimming cost V 4 bases and J 0 bases, with 13 bases left between them. Germline CDR1 is LGHDT and CDR2 is YNNKEL (reference sequence). This CDR3 comprises 17 residues. Findings of the study overall: There were HLA-C-restricted CMV-specific TCR beta clonotypes dominating the ex vivo response.

TCRdb re-called the reads with MiXCR, one entry per CDR3 protein. The profile shows more than 250,000 distinct CDR3 sequences, roughly 25% of them singletons. Note on this clonotype: Antigen unknown.

The clonotype was recovered from a human donor in good health (CMV status not recorded). Some clones in this sample may be carry-over from other donors' samples. This chain uses TRBV3-1 with TRBJ2-6; D may be TRBD2 (5 bases). Specimen: cultured PBMCs, collected from culture after CMV antigen stimulation. In DNA, the CDR3 is TGTGCCAGCAGCCCGGGAACCAAGATCTCTGGGGCCAACGTCCTGACTTTC. This encodes CASSPGTKISGANVLTF. Complete variable domain (other parts from reference TRBV3-1 and TRBJ2-6): DTAVSQTPKYLVTQMGNDKSIKCEQNLGHDTMYWYKQDSKKFLKIMFSYNNKELIINETVPNRFSPKSPDKAHLNLHINSLELGDSAVYFCASSPGTKISGANVLTFGAGSRLTVL.